This T cell receptor (beta chain) was retrieved from a study of T cells in Graves' hyperthyroidism and ophthalmopathy. At least ten counts were recorded for this clonotype. RNA transcripts provided the source from which TCR beta CDR3 regions were amplified. Primed by the HTBI set, a first-round RT-PCR was run on the TCR CDR3. TCRdb reprocessed the multiplex PCR reads with MiXCR, giving one entry per CDR3 protein. In the table there are roughly 570,000 distinct CDR3 sequences, 15% to 18% of which are singletons. Germline values: CDR1 GTSNPN, CDR2 SVGIG (reference sequence). The CDR3 is 16 residues long. The V gene end was trimmed by 0 bases and the J gene end by 5 bases; junction bases not matched to a gene: 12.

Sequenced input: blood. J is TRBJ1-1 and V is TRBV30; 7 bases are a match to TRBD1. The receptor's source is a woman in her thirties with Graves' hyperthyroidism. CDR3 amino acids: CAWSVQNYRGGTEAFF. DNA of the CDR3: TGTGCCTGGAGTGTACAGAATTACAGGGGAGGTACTGAAGCTTTCTTT.